The present TCR beta chain was sequenced within a study of blood T cell repertoires in COVID-19. Looking at the study overall: Researchers got acute and convalescent COVID-19 samples from the United States, Italy and Spain. PBMCs, B-cell-depleted T cells, or T cells were the source of the cDNA or gDNA that made up the material.

Original methodology: Reference gene primer amplification yielded estimated nucleated cell counts. Produced via immunoSEQ multiplex PCR; TCRdb's table is partial and in-frame only. That table gives V, J and clone size, and the DNA gave D and trimming. The repertoire holds about 300,000 clones, with 86% as singletons. Clinical histories supplied by participants themselves formed the basis of cohort assignment. The source is a man between 25 and 39 years old who had recovered from COVID-19. Sample: PBMCs or T cells enriched from blood (not recorded which).

The CDR3 DNA sequence: TGTGCCAGTAGTCTAACTAGCGGGGGGGGCTCCTACAATGAGCAGTTCTTC. Residues: CASSLTSGGGSYNEQFF. The chain couples TRBV19 to TRBJ2-1; 13 bases align to TRBD2. Germline loops: CDR1 LNHDA, CDR2 SQIVND (reference sequence). CDR3 length equals 17 residues. The V and J ends lost 5 bases and 0 bases, in that order; junction bases with no gene match: 4.